This TCR beta chain was captured by sequencing in a study of shared clonotypes between healthy human individuals. General observations from the study: Clonotypes which were not shared had lower generation probabilities than clonotypes that all four donors shared.

The table lists this clone with a count of one. The antigen is undetermined. CDR3 length: 17 residues. The junction had 10 bases not matched to a gene; V was cut back by 0 bases and J by 6 bases. Germline loops: CDR1 SGHDN, CDR2 FVKESK. Naivety among CD8 cells was defined by CD45RO negativity and positive CCR7 selection, thereby excluding terminally differentiated effector memory CD45RA+ cells. Nashville, Tennessee was home to all donors, each a Caucasian adult. Using about 220 ng DNA, around 30,000 T cell genomes, the sorted-subset replicate PCRs were run. The method was immunoSEQ multiplex PCR; TCRdb's version includes in-frame clones alone and lacks a portion of them. The sample contains around 2,000,000 clones, roughly 95% of which appear only once.

This receptor was obtained from a man aged 18 to 29 in good health. The sequenced material came from naive CD8+ T cells sorted from blood. The chain carries TRBV14 and TRBJ2-1; 8 nucleotides line up with TRBD1. CDR3 nucleotide sequence: TGTGCCAGCAGCCAAGAGGAGACAGGGGTATTTGGCAATGAGCAGTTCTTC. This encodes CASSQEETGVFGNEQFF.